This entry lists 29 T cell receptor beta chains sequenced from one sample in a study of siplizumab effects on memory and regulatory T cells. Assay: immunoSEQ multiplex PCR; the TCRdb copy retains only in-frame clones and omits some. The sample includes approximately 50,000 clones, 85% to 95% of them seen just once. Sequences were obtained from CD8+ T cells sorted from blood. Source of these receptors: a human donor in good health.

This clone was detected only once. The chain links TRBV7-3 to TRBJ2-7, with 7 bases that match TRBD1. V gave up 2 bases and J gave up 4 bases; unmatched junction bases: 8. The CDR3 totals 15 residues. CDR1 SGHTA and CDR2 FQGTGA come from the germline V gene. The DNA for the CDR3 is TGTGCCAGCAGCTTAGCACCGGGACAGCCTTACGAGCAGTACTTC. The encoded protein is CASSLAPGQPYEQYF.

The CDR3 region is CASSNDVGTEAFF. The DNA for the CDR3 is TGCGCCAGCAGCAATGACGTAGGCACTGAAGCTTTCTTT. This chain connects TRBV5-1 to TRBJ1-1; D is unclear. V was clipped by 4 bases and J by 4 bases, with 11 bases between them. Germline loops: CDR1 SGHRS, CDR2 YFSETQ. There are 13 residues in the CDR3.

The chain couples TRBV7-9 to TRBJ1-1; D is unclear. V was clipped by 4 bases and J by 5 bases, with 11 bases between them. This CDR3 is 13 amino acids long. The germline V gene has CDR1 SEHNR and CDR2 FQNEAQ (reference sequence). As DNA, the CDR3 is TGTGCCAGCAGCTATATAAGGGAAACTGAAGCTTTCTTT. Amino acids: CASSYIRETEAFF.

This chain links TRBV2 with TRBJ2-1; D might be TRBD2 (5 bases). CDR1 and CDR2 (germline): SNHLY, FYNNEI. The V end was cut by 6 bases, the J end by 8 bases, with 8 bases between. CDR3 length equals 11 residues. The CDR3 region has the DNA TGTGCCAGCAGCGGAGCGGATGAGCAGTTCTTC. Its translation is CASSGADEQFF. The full variable domain, rest sourced from reference TRBV2 and TRBJ2-1, is EPEVTQTPSHQVTQMGQEVILRCVPISNHLYFYWYRQILGQKVEFLVSFYNNEISEKSEIFDDQFSVERPDGSNFTLKIRSTKLEDSAMYFCASSGADEQFFGPGTRLTVL.

The genes are TRBV10-1 and TRBJ2-3; D is uncertain. Trimming cost V 5 bases and J 0 bases, with 12 bases left between them. CDR1 WNHNN and CDR2 SYGVQD come from the germline V gene (reference sequence). The CDR3 loop spans 15 amino acids. In DNA, the CDR3 is TGCGCCAGCAGTCGCGAGGATCCTAGCACAGATACGCAGTATTTT. Residues: CASSREDPSTDTQYF.

This clone was detected a few times. This chain links TRBV6-1 with TRBJ2-7; tentative D call: TRBD1 (6 bases). V lost 1 base, J lost 3 bases, and 13 bases lay in between. The V gene's germline CDR1 is MNHNS and CDR2 SASEGT. The CDR3 is 15 amino acids. For the CDR3, the DNA is TGTGCCAGCAGTGAAGAAGGGACACCGATCTACGAGCAGTACTTC. Amino acids: CASSEEGTPIYEQYF.

CDR3 region: CASSFVKNTEAFF. CDR3 in DNA: TGTGCCAGCAGTTTTGTGAAGAACACTGAAGCTTTCTTT. The genes are TRBV28 and TRBJ1-1; D gene ambiguous. Trimming removed 3 bases at V and 1 base at J, with 6 bases between. The CDR3 is 13 amino acids. Germline V gives CDR1 MDHEN, CDR2 SYDVKM.

The V and J genes are TRBV2 and TRBJ2-3, with 10 bases that match TRBD2. Germline V lookup: CDR1 SNHLY, CDR2 FYNNEI. This CDR3 region has 16 residues. Unmatched junction bases numbered 2, after V lost 0 bases and J lost 2 bases. This CDR3 is CASSEALAGLTDTQYF. For the CDR3, the DNA is TGTGCCAGCAGTGAAGCACTAGCGGGACTCACAGATACGCAGTATTTT.

This rearrangement joins TRBV6-1 to TRBJ2-7; tentative D call: TRBD1 (5 bases). V was clipped by 3 bases and J by 12 bases, with 18 bases between them. Germline V gives CDR1 MNHNS, CDR2 SASEGT. CDR3 length: 13 amino acids. The DNA for the CDR3 is TGTGCCAGCAGTGAGCCGGGTCACATGGGGCTGTACTTC. Its protein product is CASSEPGHMGLYF.

V usage is TRBV28 and J usage is TRBJ2-1, with unresolved D. Trimming took 3 bases from V and 3 from J, leaving 15 bases between them. This CDR3 region has 16 residues. CDR1 is MDHEN and CDR2 is SYDVKM in the germline V gene. The CDR3 loop reads CASSLFRSADYNEQFF. The CDR3 DNA follows: TGTGCCAGCAGTTTGTTCCGTTCGGCAGACTACAATGAGCAGTTCTTC.

The chain combines TRBV15 with TRBJ2-7; TRBD1 aligns across 9 bases. V was clipped by 4 bases and J by 4 bases; unmatched bases: 8. CDR1 and CDR2 (germline): LNHNV, YYDKDF (reference sequence). The CDR3 is 15 residues long. CDR3 region: CATSMGQGPYYEQYF. The CDR3, as DNA: TGTGCCACCAGCATGGGACAGGGTCCGTATTACGAGCAGTACTTC. Complete variable domain (other parts from reference TRBV15 and TRBJ2-7): DAMVIQNPRYQVTQFGKPVTLSCSQTLNHNVMYWYQQKSSQAPKLLFHYYDKDFNNEADTPDNFQSRRPNTSFCFLDIRSPGLGDTAMYLCATSMGQGPYYEQYFGPGTRLTVT.

The chain employs TRBV29-1 and TRBJ2-3; 9 bases agree with TRBD2. Germline V gene data show CDR1 as SQVTM and CDR2 as ANQGSEA. The CDR3 length is 16 residues. V gave up 6 bases and J gave up 0 bases; unmatched junction bases: 10. The CDR3 is CSVSNLLAGSTDTQYF. As DNA, the CDR3 is TGCAGCGTGTCCAACCTACTAGCGGGTAGCACAGATACGCAGTATTTT.

This clone was seen a single time. The J gene is TRBJ1-1, the V gene TRBV7-9; TRBD1 might be the D (6 bases). The CDR3 totals 18 residues. Germline V gene data show CDR1 as SEHNR and CDR2 as FQNEAQ (reference sequence). V gave up 4 bases and J gave up 0 bases, with 21 bases separating them. The CDR3 coding sequence is TGTGCCAGCAGCTCAAACGGGGGGGCGCATCTAATGAACACTGAAGCTTTCTTT. Translated: CASSSNGGAHLMNTEAFF.

The chain has TRBV6-6 and TRBJ2-7; D is uncertain. CDR1 MNHNY and CDR2 SVGAGI come from the germline V gene (reference sequence). The CDR3 spans 14 residues. Trimming left V 2 bases short and J 2 bases short, with 10 bases between. CDR3 amino acids: CASSYAADPYEQYF. The CDR3 DNA sequence: TGTGCCAGCAGTTACGCGGCAGATCCCTACGAGCAGTACTTC.

The chain recombines TRBV7-9 with TRBJ2-1; 8 bases are a match to TRBD2. V lost 5 bases to trimming and J lost 2 bases; unmatched junction nucleotides: 8. Looked up from germline, CDR1 is SEHNR and CDR2 is FQNEAQ (reference sequence). The CDR3 contains 16 residues. Here the CDR3 DNA reads TGTGCCAGCAGCCTCAGAGAGCGGGAGCCCTACAATGAGCAGTTCTTC. As protein: CASSLREREPYNEQFF. Variable domain in full (rest from reference TRBV7-9 and TRBJ2-1): DTGVSQNPRHKITKRGQNVTFRCDPISEHNRLYWYRQTLGQGPEFLTYFQNEAQLEKSRLLSDRFSAERPKGSFSTLEIQRTEQGDSAMYLCASSLREREPYNEQFFGPGTRLTVL.

V gene TRBV13 combines with J gene TRBJ2-1; D may match TRBD1 or TRBD2 (5 bases each). This CDR3 has 14 residues. The ends were cut back, 5 bases at V and 4 bases at J, with 12 bases in the middle. Germline V gene data show CDR1 as PRHDT and CDR2 as FYEKMQ (reference sequence). CDR3 protein: CASSRGRIYNEQFF. CDR3 DNA: TGTGCCAGCAGCCGGGGACGGATTTACAATGAGCAGTTCTTC.

The J gene is TRBJ2-7, the V gene TRBV28; 13 nucleotides align to TRBD2. This CDR3 has 15 amino acids. V shed 6 bases and J 5 bases; nucleotides not matched to a gene: 7. Germline loops: CDR1 MDHEN, CDR2 SYDVKM. The CDR3 sequence: CASSLGLAGADEQYF. Here the CDR3 DNA reads TGTGCCAGCAGCCTAGGACTAGCGGGAGCAGACGAGCAGTACTTC. The variable domain in full, completed from reference TRBV28 and TRBJ2-7, reads DVKVTQSSRYLVKRTGEKVFLECVQDMDHENMFWYRQDPGLGLRLIYFSYDVKMKEKGDIPEGYSVSREKKERFSLILESASTNQTSMYLCASSLGLAGADEQYFGPGTRLTVT.

This clone was seen once. At the DNA level, this CDR3 is encoded by other sequences in the same sample as well. The chain uses TRBV29-1 and TRBJ2-2; 7 bases align to TRBD2. V shed 7 bases, J shed 0 bases, and the junction held 5 bases outside the gene matches. The length of the CDR3 is 14 residues. The germline gives CDR1 SQVTM, CDR2 ANQGSEA. CDR3 nucleotides: TGCAGCGGTGTGGGGGGGGCGAACACCGGGGAGCTGTTTTTT. Translated, it gives CSGVGGANTGELFF.

This CDR3 reads CASSYPGQIQTQYF. CDR3 DNA: TGTGCCAGCAGTTACCCAGGACAGATCCAGACCCAGTACTTC. The gene calls are TRBV6-5 and TRBJ2-5, with a weak D call TRBD1 (6 bases). Germline CDR1 MNHEY, CDR2 SVGAGI. The ends were cut back, 2 bases at V and 6 bases at J, with 13 bases in the middle. This CDR3 is built from 14 residues.

V usage is TRBV13 and J usage is TRBJ2-1; 11 nucleotides line up with TRBD2. J lost 4 bases, V lost 5 bases, and 7 bases had no gene match. The length of the CDR3 is 16 residues. CDR1 and CDR2 (germline): PRHDT, FYEKMQ (reference sequence). CDR3 amino acids: CASSILAGVRYNEQFF. In nucleotides, the CDR3 is TGTGCCAGCAGCATACTAGCGGGAGTTCGGTACAATGAGCAGTTCTTC.

V and J are TRBV11-3 and TRBJ2-7; D might be TRBD1 (6 bases). The CDR3 consists of 18 residues. Trimming left V 1 base short and J 5 bases short, with 24 bases between. Germline V gene data show CDR1 as SGHNT and CDR2 as YENEEA. CDR3: CASSLGVVMWGRMDEQYF. CDR3 in DNA: TGTGCCAGCAGCTTAGGGGTTGTTATGTGGGGGCGTATGGACGAGCAGTACTTC.

As for this clone: A read error may account for a junction end that differs from germline. The V call is TRBV7-9, the J call TRBJ2-5; perhaps TRBD2 as D (5 bases). CDR3 length equals 15 residues. Germline V gene lookup returns CDR1 SEHNR and CDR2 FQNEAQ (reference sequence). The CDR3 coding sequence is TGTGCCAGCAGTTTAGCCGGGATCCTCGAAGAGACCCAGTACTTC. Its protein product is CASSLAGILEETQYF.

V is TRBV28 and J is TRBJ1-5; the D is unclear. Germline V gene sequence: CDR1 MDHEN, CDR2 SYDVKM. The CDR3 is made up of 16 amino acids. V gave up 3 bases and J gave up 3 bases, with 15 bases separating them. CDR3 bases: TGTGCCAGCAGTTTTGTAGGCATGAGGGACAATCAGCCCCAGCATTTT. As protein: CASSFVGMRDNQPQHF. The full variable domain, in which reference TRBV28 and TRBJ1-5 provide the parts outside the CDR3, is DVKVTQSSRYLVKRTGEKVFLECVQDMDHENMFWYRQDPGLGLRLIYFSYDVKMKEKGDIPEGYSVSREKKERFSLILESASTNQTSMYLCASSFVGMRDNQPQHFGDGTRLSIL.

In this sample, this clone turned up a few times. V gene TRBV7-9 combines with J gene TRBJ2-7, with no clear D. With 0 bases removed from V and 5 bases from J, the gap between germline ends came to 14 bases. The CDR3 is 15 residues long. The germline V gene encodes CDR1 SEHNR and CDR2 FQNEAQ (reference sequence). The CDR3 protein is CASSLALAESNEQYF. CDR3 DNA sequence: TGTGCCAGCAGCTTAGCGTTAGCAGAGTCCAACGAGCAGTACTTC.

The chain uses TRBV28 and TRBJ1-2; 9 nucleotides line up with TRBD1. This CDR3 contains 17 residues. The ends lost 3 bases at V and 1 base at J; junction bases unmatched: 9. Germline-derived CDR1 and CDR2 are MDHEN and SYDVKM. The CDR3 sequence: CASSFEAGTGYNYGYTF. The CDR3 nucleotides read TGTGCCAGCAGTTTCGAAGCCGGGACAGGGTATAACTATGGCTACACCTTC.

The CDR3 region has the DNA TGTGCCAGCAGCTTATTCTTTGAGGGAACTGAAGCTTTCTTT. Amino acid sequence: CASSLFFEGTEAFF. This chain joins TRBV7-2 and TRBJ1-1; D ambiguous. The V gene's germline CDR1 is SGHTA and CDR2 FQGNSA. The CDR3 is 14 residues long. The germline V and J ends were trimmed by 2 bases and 5 bases, with 12 bases remaining between them.

This chain uses TRBV19 with TRBJ1-2; D gene ambiguous. The ends were cut back, 5 bases at V and 0 bases at J, with 16 bases in the middle. This CDR3 spans 16 amino acids. The germline V gene encodes CDR1 LNHDA and CDR2 SQIVND (reference sequence). Written as DNA, the CDR3 is TGTGCCAGTAGTCCTGAGGTAGGAGTTTCTAACTATGGCTACACCTTC. It yields the protein CASSPEVGVSNYGYTF.

The rearrangement uses TRBV27 and TRBJ2-7; D may be TRBD2 (5 bases). V was clipped by 2 bases and J by 6 bases, with 11 bases between them. The germline V gene encodes CDR1 MNHEY and CDR2 SMNVEV (reference sequence). This CDR3 spans 13 amino acids. Written as DNA, the CDR3 is TGTGCCAGCAGTTTAGGTCTAGCCCGCGAGCAGTACTTC. It codes for CASSLGLAREQYF.

The chain is built from TRBV11-3 and TRBJ2-1, with TRBD2 identical over 8 bases. The CDR3 contains 14 residues. Germline V CDR1 and CDR2: SGHNT, YENEEA. The V and J ends lost 5 bases and 8 bases, in that order; junction bases with no gene match: 8. CDR3 DNA sequence: TGTGCCAGCAGCCCTGAAGCGGGAGTGGATGAGCAGTTCTTC. It encodes CASSPEAGVDEQFF. Based on the CDR3 plus reference TRBV11-3 and TRBJ2-1, the full variable domain is EAGVVQSPRYKIIEKKQPVAFWCNPISGHNTLYWYLQNLGQGPELLIRYENEEAVDDSQLPKDRFSAERLKGVDSTLKIQPAELGDSAVYLCASSPEAGVDEQFFGPGTRLTVL.